This T cell receptor beta chain was identified during a study of early T cells in non-severe SARS-CoV-2 infection. TCRdb recomputed calls from the 5' RACE reads with MiXCR, one row per CDR3 protein. The sample has tens of thousands of distinct CDR3 sequences; more than 12% are singletons. The CDR3 spans 18 residues. V lost 10 bases and J lost 0; bases outside the gene matches: 17. CDR1 is SEHNR and CDR2 is FQNEAQ in the germline V gene (reference sequence). Sequencing used whole blood, obtained at baseline. The rearrangement uses TRBV7-9 and TRBJ2-1, with 8 bases matching TRBD2. The clonotype originates from an adult who was a healthcare worker with PCR-confirmed SARS-CoV-2 infection or an uninfected control (not recorded which). CDR3: CAILDLAGVSPSYNEQFF. The DNA for the CDR3 is TGTGCCATCTTGGATCTAGCGGGTGTATCGCCCTCCTACAATGAGCAGTTCTTC.